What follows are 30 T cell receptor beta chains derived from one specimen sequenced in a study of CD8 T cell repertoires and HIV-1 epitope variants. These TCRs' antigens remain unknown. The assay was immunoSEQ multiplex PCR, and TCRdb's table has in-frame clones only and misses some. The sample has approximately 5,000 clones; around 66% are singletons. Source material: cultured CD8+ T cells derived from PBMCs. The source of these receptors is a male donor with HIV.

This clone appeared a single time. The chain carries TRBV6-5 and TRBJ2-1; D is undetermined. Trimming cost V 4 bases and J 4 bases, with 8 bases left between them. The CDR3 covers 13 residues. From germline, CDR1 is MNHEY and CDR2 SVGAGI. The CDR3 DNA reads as TGTGCCAGCAGTTTGGGCCTTTACAATGAGCAGTTCTTC. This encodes CASSLGLYNEQFF.

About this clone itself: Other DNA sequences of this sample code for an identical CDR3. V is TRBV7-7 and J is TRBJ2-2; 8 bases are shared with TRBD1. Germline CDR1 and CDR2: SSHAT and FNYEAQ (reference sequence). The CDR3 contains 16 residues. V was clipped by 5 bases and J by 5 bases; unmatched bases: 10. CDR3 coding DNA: TGTGCCAGCAGCCTCGGGCAGGGGGCGAGAACCGGGGAGCTGTTTTTT. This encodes CASSLGQGARTGELFF.

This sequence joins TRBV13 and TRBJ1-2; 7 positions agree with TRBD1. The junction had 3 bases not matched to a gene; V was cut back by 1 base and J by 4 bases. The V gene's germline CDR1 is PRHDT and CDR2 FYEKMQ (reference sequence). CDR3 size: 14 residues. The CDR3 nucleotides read TGTGCCAGCAGCTTAGCAGGGGGGGTCTATGGCTACACCTTC. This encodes CASSLAGGVYGYTF.

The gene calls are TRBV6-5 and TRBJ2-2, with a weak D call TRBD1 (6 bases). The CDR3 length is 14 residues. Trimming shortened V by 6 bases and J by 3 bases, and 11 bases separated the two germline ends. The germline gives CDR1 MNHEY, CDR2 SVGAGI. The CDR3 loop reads CASRPGEYTGELFF. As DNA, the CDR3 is TGTGCCAGCAGACCAGGGGAATACACCGGGGAGCTGTTTTTT.

CDR3 sequence: CASSPGMRNTEAFF. The CDR3 coding sequence is TGTGCCAGCTCACCCGGGATGAGGAACACTGAAGCTTTCTTT. The chain couples TRBV18 to TRBJ1-1; D is uncertain. This CDR3 is 14 amino acids long. V gave up 3 bases and J gave up 1 base, with 9 bases separating them. The germline V gene encodes CDR1 KGHSH and CDR2 LQKENI. The full variable domain, completed using reference TRBV18 and TRBJ1-1, is NAGVMQNPRHLVRRRGQEARLRCSPMKGHSHVYWYRQLPEEGLKFMVYLQKENIIDESGMPKERFSAEFPKEGPSILRIQQVVRGDSAAYFCASSPGMRNTEAFFGQGTRLTVV.

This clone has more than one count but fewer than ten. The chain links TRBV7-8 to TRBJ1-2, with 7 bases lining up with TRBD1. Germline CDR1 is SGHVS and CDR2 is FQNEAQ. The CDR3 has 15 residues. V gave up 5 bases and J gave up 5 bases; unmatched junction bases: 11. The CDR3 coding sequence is TGTGCCAGCAGCGACGGACAGGTATCGCCGTATGGCTACACCTTC. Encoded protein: CASSDGQVSPYGYTF.

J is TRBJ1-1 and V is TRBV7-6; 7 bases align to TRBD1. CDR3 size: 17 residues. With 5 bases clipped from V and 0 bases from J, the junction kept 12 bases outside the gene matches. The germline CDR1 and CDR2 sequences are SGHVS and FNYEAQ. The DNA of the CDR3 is TGTGCCAGCAGCCTGACACCCACAACAGGGGTGAACACTGAAGCTTTCTTT. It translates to CASSLTPTTGVNTEAFF. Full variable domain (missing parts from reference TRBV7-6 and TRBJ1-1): GAGVSQSPRYKVTKRGQDVALRCDPISGHVSLYWYRQALGQGPEFLTYFNYEAQQDKSGLPNDRFSAERPEGSISTLTIQRTEQRDSAMYRCASSLTPTTGVNTEAFFGQGTRLTVV.

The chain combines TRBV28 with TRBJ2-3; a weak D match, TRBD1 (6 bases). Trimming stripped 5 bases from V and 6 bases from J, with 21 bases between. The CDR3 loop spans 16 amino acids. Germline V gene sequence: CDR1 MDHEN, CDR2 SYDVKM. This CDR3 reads CASSLLQGLIYDTQYF. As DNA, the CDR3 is TGTGCCAGCAGTCTCCTACAGGGCCTAATTTATGATACGCAGTATTTT.

The CDR3 loop reads CASSKGGPYNSPLHF. In DNA, the CDR3 is TGTGCCAGCAGCAAAGGAGGGCCCTATAATTCACCCCTCCACTTT. The chain carries TRBV21-1 and TRBJ1-6. TRBV21-1 counts as a pseudogene. The CDR3 totals 15 residues.

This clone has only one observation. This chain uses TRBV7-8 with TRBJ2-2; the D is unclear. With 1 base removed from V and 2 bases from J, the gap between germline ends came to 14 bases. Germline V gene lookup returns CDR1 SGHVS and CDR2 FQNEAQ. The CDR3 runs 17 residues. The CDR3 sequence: CASSLEGEAVNTGELFF. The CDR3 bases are TGTGCCAGCAGCTTAGAGGGCGAGGCCGTCAACACCGGGGAGCTGTTTTTT.

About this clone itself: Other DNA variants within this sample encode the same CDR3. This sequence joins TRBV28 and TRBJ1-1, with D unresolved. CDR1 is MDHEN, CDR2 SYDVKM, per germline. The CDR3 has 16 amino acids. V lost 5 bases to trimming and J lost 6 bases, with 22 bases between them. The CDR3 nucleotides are TGTGCCAGCAGTGCCTACAGAGAAGACCGCCGAGCTGAAGCTTTCTTT. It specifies CASSAYREDRRAEAFF.

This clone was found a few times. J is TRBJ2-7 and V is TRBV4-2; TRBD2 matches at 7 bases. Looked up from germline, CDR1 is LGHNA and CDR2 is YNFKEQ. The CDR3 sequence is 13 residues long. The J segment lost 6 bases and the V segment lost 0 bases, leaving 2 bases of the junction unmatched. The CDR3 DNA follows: TGTGCCAGCAGCCAAGAAGCGGGGACCGAGCAGTACTTC. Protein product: CASSQEAGTEQYF.

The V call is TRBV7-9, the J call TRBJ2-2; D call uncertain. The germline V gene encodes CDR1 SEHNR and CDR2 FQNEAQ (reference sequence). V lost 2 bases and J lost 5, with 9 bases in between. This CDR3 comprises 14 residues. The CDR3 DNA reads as TGTGCCAGCAGCTTAAGAGCACCGACCGGGGAGCTGTTTTTT. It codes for CASSLRAPTGELFF.

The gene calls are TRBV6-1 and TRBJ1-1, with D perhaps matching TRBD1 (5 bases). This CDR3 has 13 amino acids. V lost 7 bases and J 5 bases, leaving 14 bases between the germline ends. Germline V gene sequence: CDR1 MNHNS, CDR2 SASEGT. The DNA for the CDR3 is TGTGCCAGCACCCGAGAGGGGCGAACTGAAGCTTTCTTT. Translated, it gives CASTREGRTEAFF.

The CDR3: CASSLTADTQYF. The CDR3 region has the DNA TGTGCCAGCAGCCTAACAGCAGATACGCAGTATTTT. This chain links TRBV11-2 with TRBJ2-3; no clear D gene. Germline V gene lookup returns CDR1 SGHAT and CDR2 FQNNGV. Trimming stripped 5 bases from V and 4 bases from J, with 7 bases between. This CDR3 has 12 amino acids.

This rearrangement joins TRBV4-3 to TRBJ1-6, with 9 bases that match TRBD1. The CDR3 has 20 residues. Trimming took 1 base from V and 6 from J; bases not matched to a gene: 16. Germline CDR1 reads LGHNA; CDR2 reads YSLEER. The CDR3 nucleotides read TGCGCCAGCAGCCAAGCCTGGGACAGGGAGGATGACGGCGCTAATTCACCCCTCCACTTT. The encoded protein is CASSQAWDREDDGANSPLHF.

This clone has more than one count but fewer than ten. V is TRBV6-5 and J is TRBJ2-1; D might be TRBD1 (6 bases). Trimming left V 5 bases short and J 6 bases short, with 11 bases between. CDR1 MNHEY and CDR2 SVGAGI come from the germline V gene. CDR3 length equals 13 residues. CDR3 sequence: CASSKTGFNEQFF. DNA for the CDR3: TGTGCCAGCAGTAAGACAGGATTCAATGAGCAGTTCTTC.

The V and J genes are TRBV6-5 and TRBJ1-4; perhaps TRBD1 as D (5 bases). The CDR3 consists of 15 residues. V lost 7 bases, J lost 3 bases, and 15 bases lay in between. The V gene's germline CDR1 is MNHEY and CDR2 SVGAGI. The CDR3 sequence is CASTHRGAANEKLFF. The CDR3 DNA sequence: TGTGCCAGCACCCATCGGGGCGCGGCTAATGAAAAACTGTTTTTT.

CDR3 in amino acids: CASSRATTDTEAFF. The CDR3 coding sequence is TGTGCCAGCAGCAGAGCAACAACGGACACTGAAGCTTTCTTT. The gene calls are TRBV28 and TRBJ1-1, with D hard to call. Trimming removed 6 bases from V and 3 bases from J, with 14 bases in between. Germline CDR1 is MDHEN and CDR2 is SYDVKM. The CDR3 is 14 residues long.

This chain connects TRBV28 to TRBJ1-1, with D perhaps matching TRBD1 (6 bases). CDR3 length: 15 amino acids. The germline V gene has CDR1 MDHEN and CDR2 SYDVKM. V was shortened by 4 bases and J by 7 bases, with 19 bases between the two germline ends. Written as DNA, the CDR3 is TGTGCCAGCAGTTCCTGGGAAATGGTGACAGGTGAAGCTTTCTTT. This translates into CASSSWEMVTGEAFF.

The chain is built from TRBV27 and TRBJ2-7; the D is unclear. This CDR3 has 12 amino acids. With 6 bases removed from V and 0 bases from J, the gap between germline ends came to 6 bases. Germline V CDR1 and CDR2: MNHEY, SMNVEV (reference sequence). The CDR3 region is CASSPSSYEQYF. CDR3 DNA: TGTGCCAGCAGCCCTAGCTCCTACGAGCAGTACTTC.

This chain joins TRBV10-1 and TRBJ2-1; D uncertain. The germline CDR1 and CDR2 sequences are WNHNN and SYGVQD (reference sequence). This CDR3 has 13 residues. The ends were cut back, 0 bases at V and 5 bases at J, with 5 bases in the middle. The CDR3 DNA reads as TGCGCCAGCAGTGAGTCGTACGACAATGAGCAGTTCTTC. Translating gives CASSESYDNEQFF.

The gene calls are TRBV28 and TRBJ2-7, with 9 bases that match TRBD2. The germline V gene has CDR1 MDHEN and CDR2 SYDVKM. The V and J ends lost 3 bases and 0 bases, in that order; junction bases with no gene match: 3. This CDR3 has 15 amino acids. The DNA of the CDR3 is TGTGCCAGCAGTTTGGTAGCGGGGGACTCCTACGAGCAGTACTTC. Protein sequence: CASSLVAGDSYEQYF. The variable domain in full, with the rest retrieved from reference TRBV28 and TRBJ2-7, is DVKVTQSSRYLVKRTGEKVFLECVQDMDHENMFWYRQDPGLGLRLIYFSYDVKMKEKGDIPEGYSVSREKKERFSLILESASTNQTSMYLCASSLVAGDSYEQYFGPGTRLTVT.

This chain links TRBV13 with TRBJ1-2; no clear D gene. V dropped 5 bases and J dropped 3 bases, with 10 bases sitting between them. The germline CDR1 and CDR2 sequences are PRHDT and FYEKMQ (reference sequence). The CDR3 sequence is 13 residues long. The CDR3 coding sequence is TGTGCCAGCAGCACCATGGCCTACTATGGCTACACCTTC. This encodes CASSTMAYYGYTF. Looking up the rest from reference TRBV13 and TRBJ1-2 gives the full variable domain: AAGVIQSPRHLIKEKRETATLKCYPIPRHDTVYWYQQGPGQDPQFLISFYEKMQSDKGSIPDRFSAQQFSDYHSELNMSSLELGDSALYFCASSTMAYYGYTFGSGTRLTVV.

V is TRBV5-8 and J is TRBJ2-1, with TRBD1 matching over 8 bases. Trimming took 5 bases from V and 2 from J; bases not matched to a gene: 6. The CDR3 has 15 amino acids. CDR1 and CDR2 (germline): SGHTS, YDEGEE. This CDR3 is CASSLDRGPYNEQFF. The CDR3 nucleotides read TGTGCCAGCAGTCTCGACAGGGGACCCTACAATGAGCAGTTCTTC. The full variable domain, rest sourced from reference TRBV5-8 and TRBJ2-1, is EAGVTQSPTHLIKTRGQQATLRCSPISGHTSVYWYQQALGLGLQFLLWYDEGEERNRGNFPPRFSGRQFPNYSSELNVNALELEDSALYLCASSLDRGPYNEQFFGPGTRLTVL.

CDR3: CASSEGGLIYEQYF. In DNA, the CDR3 is TGCGCCAGCAGTGAAGGGGGGTTGATTTACGAGCAGTACTTC. The gene calls are TRBV10-2 and TRBJ2-7; D possibly uses TRBD1 or TRBD2 (6 bases each). The CDR3 covers 14 residues. Trimming removed 3 bases from V and 4 bases from J, with 13 bases in between. Germline V gives CDR1 WSHSY, CDR2 SAAADI.

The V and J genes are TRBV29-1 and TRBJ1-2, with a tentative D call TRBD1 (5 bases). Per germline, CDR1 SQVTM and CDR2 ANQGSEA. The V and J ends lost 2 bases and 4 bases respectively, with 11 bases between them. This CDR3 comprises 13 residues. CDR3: CSVESVGVYGYTF. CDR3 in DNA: TGCAGCGTTGAATCGGTGGGGGTCTATGGCTACACCTTC.

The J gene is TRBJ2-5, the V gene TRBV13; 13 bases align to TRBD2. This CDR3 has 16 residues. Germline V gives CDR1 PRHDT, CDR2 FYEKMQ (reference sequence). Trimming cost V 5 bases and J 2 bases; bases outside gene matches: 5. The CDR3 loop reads CASSPTTSGRQETQYF. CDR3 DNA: TGTGCCAGCAGCCCCACGACTAGCGGGAGGCAAGAGACCCAGTACTTC.

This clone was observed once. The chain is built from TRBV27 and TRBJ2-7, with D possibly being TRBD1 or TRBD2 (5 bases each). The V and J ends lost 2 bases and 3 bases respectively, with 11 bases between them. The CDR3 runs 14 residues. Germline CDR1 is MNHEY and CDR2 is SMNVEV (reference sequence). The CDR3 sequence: CASSLGASSYEQYF. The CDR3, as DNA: TGTGCCAGCAGTTTAGGGGCTAGCAGCTACGAGCAGTACTTC.

DNA for the CDR3: TGTGCCAGCAGTCCTATAATGGTGGACACTGAAGCTTTCTTT. Translated: CASSPIMVDTEAFF. This rearrangement joins TRBV2 to TRBJ1-1, with D unresolved. V dropped 5 bases and J dropped 3 bases, with 13 bases sitting between them. The germline V gene has CDR1 SNHLY and CDR2 FYNNEI. This CDR3 has 14 residues.